Listed below are T cell receptor beta chains from one sample, sequenced in a study of T-cell memory formation after mild COVID-19. A single record per CDR3 protein comes from TCRdb applying MiXCR to the 5' RACE reads. Among 150,000 to 200,000 distinct CDR3 sequences, under 14% were seen once, and the ten largest hold less than 4%. Sequenced input: PBMCs or a T cell subset sorted from them (not recorded which). The receptor set was obtained from a man in his late teens or twenties who had mild COVID-19 (a few samples of this study predate the infection). Cell type and time point are not known. CDR3s include the opening cysteine and the closing phenylalanine or tryptophan. The D gene is left open where the match is weak. Clone size, where shown, is once, few, many, or a class for clones that have expanded.

CDR3nt	CDR3aa	d_gene	abundance	v_gene	len	j_gene
TGTGCCAGCAGTGAAGTATTGACAATCTACAATGAGCAGTTCTTC	CASSEVLTIYNEQFF	-	few	TRBV2	15	TRBJ2-1
TGCGCCAGCAGTCGACTAACCACGAGGGGTTATAATTCACCCCTCCACTTT	CASSRLTTRGYNSPLHF	-	-	TRBV5-1	17	TRBJ1-6
TGCGCCAGCAGCTTGTGGCTTAATACCGGGGAGCTGTTTTTT	CASSLWLNTGELFF	-	few	TRBV5-1	14	TRBJ2-2
TGCGCCAGCAGCCAAGATATAGCCGGGAGGGAAGATACGCAGTATTTT	CASSQDIAGREDTQYF	TRBD2	few	TRBV4-1	16	TRBJ2-3
TGTGCCAGCAGCGTAGCCCCCGGGAACACCGGGGAGCTGTTTTTT	CASSVAPGNTGELFF	-	many	TRBV9	15	TRBJ2-2
TGTGCCAGCAGTTACCAGAGCGAGATTAGCACAGATACGCAGTATTTT	CASSYQSEISTDTQYF	-	few	TRBV6-2/TRBV6-3	16	TRBJ2-3
TGTGCCTGGAGCGAGCCCCATGGACTGCCCGGAGCCTACGAGCAGTACTTC	CAWSEPHGLPGAYEQYF	-	-	TRBV30	17	TRBJ2-7
TGTGCCAGCAGTTTGACTAGCAATGAGCAGTTCTTC	CASSLTSNEQFF	-	few	TRBV6-6	12	TRBJ2-1
TGTGCCAGCAGCGCCGGCCCGATGGAGACCCAGTACTTC	CASSAGPMETQYF	-	-	TRBV9	13	TRBJ2-5
TGCGCCAGCACGCCGGGACTAACAAACACCGGGGAGCTGTTTTTT	CASTPGLTNTGELFF	TRBD2	few	TRBV4-3	15	TRBJ2-2
TGTGCCAGCAGTCCCCGGGACAGGGGTAACTATGGCTACACCTTC	CASSPRDRGNYGYTF	TRBD1	-	TRBV12-3/TRBV12-4	15	TRBJ1-2
TGCGCCAGCAGTCATGGTCCAACTAATGAAAAACTGTTTTTT	CASSHGPTNEKLFF	-	-	TRBV5-1	14	TRBJ1-4
TGTGCCAGCAGTTACTCGGGACAGGGTCGGAATACGCAGTATTTT	CASSYSGQGRNTQYF	TRBD1	many	TRBV6-5	15	TRBJ2-3
TGCGCCAGCAGCTCCGACAGGACCTCCTATGGCTACACCTTC	CASSSDRTSYGYTF	-	many	TRBV5-1	14	TRBJ1-2
TGTGCCAGCACCCGATCAGGGGGGTCGAGTGAAAAACTGTTTTTT	CASTRSGGSSEKLFF	TRBD1	-	TRBV9	15	TRBJ1-4
TGTGCCTTCGGGACAGCACCTGGAAACACCATATATTTT	CAFGTAPGNTIYF	TRBD1	few	TRBV10-3	13	TRBJ1-3
TGTGCCAGCAGCCAGACCCCCAAGGACACTGAAGCTTTCTTT	CASSQTPKDTEAFF	-	-	TRBV11-1	14	TRBJ1-1
TGCAGTGCTAGAAGGGACAGGGGGTTCTACGAGCAGTACTTC	CSARRDRGFYEQYF	TRBD1	-	TRBV20-1	14	TRBJ2-7
TGTGCCAGCAGCTTATTAGCCGGGGCCGGGGAGCTGTTTTTT	CASSLLAGAGELFF	-	few	TRBV7-8	14	TRBJ2-2
TGTGCCAGCAGCTCAACAGGGTTTGGCTACACCTTC	CASSSTGFGYTF	-	-	TRBV13	12	TRBJ1-2
TGTGCCAGCAAGGAGACAAACTATGGCTACACCTTC	CASKETNYGYTF	-	-	TRBV6-5	12	TRBJ1-2
TGTGCCAGCAGCTTAGGCGGGCACGGGATTGAAAAACTGTTTTTT	CASSLGGHGIEKLFF	-	-	TRBV7-2	15	TRBJ1-4
TGTGCCACCATCACCATTGGGACAGGGGACACCGGGGAGCTGTTTTTT	CATITIGTGDTGELFF	TRBD1	few	TRBV6-2/TRBV6-3	16	TRBJ2-2
TGCGCCAGCAGCCAAGACCCCAGGGGCCTTGAGACCCAGTACTTC	CASSQDPRGLETQYF	-	-	TRBV4-3	15	TRBJ2-5
TGTGCCAGCAGTTGGGAGGGGCCTCGACTGACAGATACGCAGTATTTT	CASSWEGPRLTDTQYF	TRBD2	-	TRBV12-3/TRBV12-4	16	TRBJ2-3
TGTGCCAGCAGCTTAGCGGAGAGTGAAACTAATGAAAAACTGTTTTTT	CASSLAESETNEKLFF	-	-	TRBV7-6	16	TRBJ1-4
TGTGCCAGCAGCGTAGGTTGGACTAGCGGGGGTGAGACCCAGTACTTC	CASSVGWTSGGETQYF	TRBD2	-	TRBV9	16	TRBJ2-5
TGTGCCAGCAAGAGGCTAGCCGAAGTGCAGTTCTTC	CASKRLAEVQFF	-	-	TRBV2	12	TRBJ2-1
TGTGCCAGCAGTTTAGTAGGCAAACCCTACGAGCAGTACTTC	CASSLVGKPYEQYF	-	few	TRBV28	14	TRBJ2-7
TGTGCCAGCAGCTTACGGGTACTCTATGGCTACACCTTC	CASSLRVLYGYTF	-	few	TRBV5-6	13	TRBJ1-2
TGTGCCAGCAGTGTAAGCGGGGGGGCCCAAGAGACCCAGTACTTC	CASSVSGGAQETQYF	TRBD2	-	TRBV6-4	15	TRBJ2-5
TGTGCCATCAGCAGAGATATAGGAACTCAGACCCAGTACTTC	CAISRDIGTQTQYF	-	many	TRBV10-3	14	TRBJ2-5
TGTGCCAGCAGCTTGGCCAGGCACGCCTACGAGCAGTACTTC	CASSLARHAYEQYF	-	few	TRBV7-2	14	TRBJ2-7
TGTGCCAGCAGTTACTCCTTCCAAGGACAGGGTAGCTACGAGCAGTACTTC	CASSYSFQGQGSYEQYF	TRBD1	few	TRBV6-6	17	TRBJ2-7
TGTGCCAGCTCACCAGGGGCGGGCTACGAGCAGTACTTC	CASSPGAGYEQYF	-	few	TRBV18	13	TRBJ2-7
TGTGCCAGCAGCCCTGGGGGGGACTACACTGAAGCTTTCTTT	CASSPGGDYTEAFF	-	many	TRBV12-3/TRBV12-4	14	TRBJ1-1
TGCGCCAGCAGCTTGAGGTTCGAGACCGAGCAGTACTTC	CASSLRFETEQYF	-	few	TRBV5-1	13	TRBJ2-7
TGTGCCAGTAGCCCCCGGGACAGCTATGAAAAACTGTTTTTT	CASSPRDSYEKLFF	TRBD1	few	TRBV19	14	TRBJ1-4
TGCGCCAGCAGCCAAGAGGAGACGAGGACTGAAGCTTTCTTT	CASSQEETRTEAFF	-	many	TRBV4-1	14	TRBJ1-1
TGTGCCAGCAAGATGGAGGACCTCGAACGTGAAAAACTGTTTTTT	CASKMEDLEREKLFF	-	-	TRBV2	15	TRBJ1-4
TGTGCCAGCAGCTTAGAGCTAGCGGGGGTTGACGAGCAGTACTTC	CASSLELAGVDEQYF	TRBD2	few	TRBV7-8	15	TRBJ2-7
TGTGCCAGCAGCTTGACCTTTAGGGGGGAGACCCAGTACTTC	CASSLTFRGETQYF	-	-	TRBV11-2	14	TRBJ2-5
TGTGCCAGCCGCGGTGCGGGAGAAAGCACAGATACGCAGTATTTT	CASRGAGESTDTQYF	TRBD2	few	TRBV18	15	TRBJ2-3
TGTGCCAGCAGAGAGCTTGGGGCGGGAGAGACCCAGTACTTC	CASRELGAGETQYF	-	few	TRBV25-1	14	TRBJ2-5
TGTGCCAGCAGCACGCAGGTGGGGCGGATACCAGAGACCCAGTACTTC	CASSTQVGRIPETQYF	-	many	TRBV7-2	16	TRBJ2-5
TGTGCCACCCTCCGGACAGGGGAGACAAACACTGAAGCTTTCTTT	CATLRTGETNTEAFF	TRBD1	few	TRBV10-3	15	TRBJ1-1
TGTGCCAGCAGCCACGGACAGGGCCATGGCTACACCTTC	CASSHGQGHGYTF	TRBD1	many	TRBV7-2	13	TRBJ1-2
TGTGCCAGCCGGACTAGCGGGGAAGAGACCCAGTACTTC	CASRTSGEETQYF	TRBD2	-	TRBV6-2/TRBV6-3	13	TRBJ2-5
TGTGCCAGCAGCCTGACGATCACTAGCACAGATACGCAGTATTTT	CASSLTITSTDTQYF	-	few	TRBV11-1	15	TRBJ2-3
TGCAGTGCTAGTGGGGGGGCCGGTGGCACAGATACGCAGTATTTT	CSASGGAGGTDTQYF	-	-	TRBV20-1	15	TRBJ2-3
TGTGCCAGCACCCCGGGACAGGGGGCTGTCGGGCAGTTCTTC	CASTPGQGAVGQFF	TRBD1	-	TRBV6-5	14	TRBJ2-1
TGCAGTGCTAGAAGGGAGGATGAGCAGTTCTTC	CSARREDEQFF	-	many	TRBV20-1	11	TRBJ2-1
TGTGCCAGCAGCTTCGCGCCTAGCACAGATACGCAGTATTTT	CASSFAPSTDTQYF	-	-	TRBV7-2	14	TRBJ2-3
TGTGCCAGCAGCTTAGGGGCCCTAGGAGTCCGGGAGACCCAGTACTTC	CASSLGALGVRETQYF	-	-	TRBV7-8	16	TRBJ2-5
TGCAGCGTAGCCGGGACTAGCGGGCCAGATACGCAGTATTTT	CSVAGTSGPDTQYF	TRBD2	few	TRBV29-1	14	TRBJ2-3
TGTGCCAGCAGTTTTTCTATCTTTGGTAGCGACGAGCAGTACTTC	CASSFSIFGSDEQYF	-	many	TRBV6-5	15	TRBJ2-7
TGTGCCAGCAGTCTACAGGGTCCGCCGGGCCGATCACCCCTCCACTTT	CASSLQGPPGRSPLHF	-	few	TRBV6-1	16	TRBJ1-6
TGTGCCAGCAAAGACAGGGGAGCCCCTGAAGCTTTCTTT	CASKDRGAPEAFF	TRBD1	few	TRBV12-3/TRBV12-4	13	TRBJ1-1
TGCGCCAGCAGCCATCTAGGGCGGGAGACCCAGTACTTC	CASSHLGRETQYF	-	-	TRBV4-1	13	TRBJ2-5
TGTGCCTCCAGCAGCTGGCAGGGGCGATACACCGGGGAGCTGTTTTTT	CASSSWQGRYTGELFF	-	-	TRBV7-2	16	TRBJ2-2